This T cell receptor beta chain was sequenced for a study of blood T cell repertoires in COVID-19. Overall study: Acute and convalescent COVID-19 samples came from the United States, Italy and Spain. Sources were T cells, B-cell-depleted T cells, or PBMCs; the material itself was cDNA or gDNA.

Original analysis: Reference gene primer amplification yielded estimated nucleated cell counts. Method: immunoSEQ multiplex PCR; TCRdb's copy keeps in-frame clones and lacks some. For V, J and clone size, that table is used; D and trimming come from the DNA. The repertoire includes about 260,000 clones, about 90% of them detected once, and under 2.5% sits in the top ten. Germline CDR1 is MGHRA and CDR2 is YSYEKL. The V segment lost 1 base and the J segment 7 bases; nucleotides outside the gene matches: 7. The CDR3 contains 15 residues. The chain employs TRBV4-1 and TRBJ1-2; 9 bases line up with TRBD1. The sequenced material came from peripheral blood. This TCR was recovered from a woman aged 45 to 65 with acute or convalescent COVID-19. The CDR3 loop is CASSQALQGAVGYTF. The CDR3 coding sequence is TGCGCCAGCAGCCAAGCTTTACAGGGGGCCGTTGGCTACACCTTC.